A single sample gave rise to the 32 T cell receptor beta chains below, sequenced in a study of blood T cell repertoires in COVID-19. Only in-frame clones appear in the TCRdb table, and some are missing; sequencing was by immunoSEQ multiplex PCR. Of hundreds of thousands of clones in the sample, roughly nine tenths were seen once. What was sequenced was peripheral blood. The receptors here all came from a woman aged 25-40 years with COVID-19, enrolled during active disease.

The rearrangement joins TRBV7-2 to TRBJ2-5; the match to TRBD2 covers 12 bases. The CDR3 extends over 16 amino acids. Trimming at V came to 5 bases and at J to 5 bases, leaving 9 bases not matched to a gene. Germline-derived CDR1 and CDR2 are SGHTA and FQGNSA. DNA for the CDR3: TGTGCCAGCAGCCCAGGACTAGCGGGACCGGGGGAGACCCAGTACTTC. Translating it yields CASSPGLAGPGETQYF.

The CDR3 DNA reads TGTGCCAGCGCCACGACGGTCGAGGTCCCCTACGAGCAGTACGTC. Translated, it gives CASATTVEVPYEQYV. The rearrangement joins TRBV7-4 to TRBJ2-7; no reliable D call. V was cut by 8 bases and J by 2 bases, with 19 bases left in between. The CDR3 has 15 residues. Germline V gene sequence: CDR1 SGHVT, CDR2 SQSDAQ.

This CDR3 is CASSLDRVAGGELFF. Written as DNA, the CDR3 is TGTGCCAGCAGCCTGGACAGGGTAGCAGGCGGGGAGCTGTTTTTT. The chain joins TRBV6-2 or TRBV6-3 to TRBJ2-2, with 8 positions matching TRBD1. CDR1 and CDR2 from the germline V gene are MNHEY and SVGEGT. The CDR3 loop spans 15 amino acids. The trim removed 6 bases at V and 7 bases at J, leaving 10 bases unmatched.

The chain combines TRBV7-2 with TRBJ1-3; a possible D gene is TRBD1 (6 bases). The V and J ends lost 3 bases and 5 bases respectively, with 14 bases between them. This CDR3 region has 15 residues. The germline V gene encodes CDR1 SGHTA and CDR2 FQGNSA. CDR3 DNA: TGTGCCAGCAGCTTCATGGACAGTAGGAGAAACACCATATATTTT. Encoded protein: CASSFMDSRRNTIYF.

CDR3 in amino acids: CASSFGSGPPGDTF. The CDR3 nucleotides read TGTGCCAGCAGCTTCGGCTCCGGGCCCCCGGGAGACACCTTC. V is TRBV5-4 and J is TRBJ1-2; D gene unclear. V was trimmed by 2 bases and J by 12 bases, leaving 20 bases between them. The CDR3 length is 14 residues. CDR1 is SGHNT, CDR2 YYREEE, per germline (reference sequence).

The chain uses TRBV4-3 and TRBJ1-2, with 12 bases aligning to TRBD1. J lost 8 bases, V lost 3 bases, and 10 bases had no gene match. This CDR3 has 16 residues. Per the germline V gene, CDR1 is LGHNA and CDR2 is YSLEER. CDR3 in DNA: TGCGCCAGCAGCCACAGTGGGGGACAGGGGGCATGGGGCTACACCTTC. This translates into CASSHSGGQGAWGYTF.

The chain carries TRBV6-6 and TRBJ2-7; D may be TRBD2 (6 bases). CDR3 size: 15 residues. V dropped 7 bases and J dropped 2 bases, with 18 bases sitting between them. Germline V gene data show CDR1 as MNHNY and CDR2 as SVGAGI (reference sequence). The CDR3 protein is CASTPRGTATYEQYV. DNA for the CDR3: TGTGCCAGCACCCCTCGGGGGACGGCAACCTACGAGCAGTACGTC.

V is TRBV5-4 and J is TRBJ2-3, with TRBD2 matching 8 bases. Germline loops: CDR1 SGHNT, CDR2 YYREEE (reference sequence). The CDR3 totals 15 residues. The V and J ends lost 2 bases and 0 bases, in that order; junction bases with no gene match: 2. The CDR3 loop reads CASSFSGGSTDTQYF. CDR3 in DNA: TGTGCCAGCAGCTTCAGCGGGGGCAGCACAGATACGCAGTATTTT.

CDR3 amino acids: CATRDRWGGGEQYV. The CDR3 DNA is TGTGCCACCCGCGATAGGTGGGGCGGGGGCGAGCAGTACGTC. The chain recombines TRBV24-1 with TRBJ2-7, with TRBD2 identical over 7 bases. The germline CDR1 and CDR2 sequences are KGHDR and SFDVKD. J lost 6 bases, V lost 9 bases, and 13 bases had no gene match. The CDR3 spans 14 residues.

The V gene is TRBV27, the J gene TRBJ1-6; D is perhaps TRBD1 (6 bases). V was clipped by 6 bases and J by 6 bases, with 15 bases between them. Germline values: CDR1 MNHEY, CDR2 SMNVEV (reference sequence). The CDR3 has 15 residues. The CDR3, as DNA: TGTGCCAGCAGACCACTGGACAGACGTAATTCACCCCTCCACTTT. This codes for CASRPLDRRNSPLHF.

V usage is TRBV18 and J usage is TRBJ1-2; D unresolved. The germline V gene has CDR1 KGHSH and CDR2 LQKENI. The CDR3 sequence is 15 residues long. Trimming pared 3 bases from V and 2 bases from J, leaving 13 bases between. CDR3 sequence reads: CASSPQEIYNYGYTF. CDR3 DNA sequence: TGTGCCAGCTCACCTCAAGAAATCTACAACTATGGCTACACCTTC.

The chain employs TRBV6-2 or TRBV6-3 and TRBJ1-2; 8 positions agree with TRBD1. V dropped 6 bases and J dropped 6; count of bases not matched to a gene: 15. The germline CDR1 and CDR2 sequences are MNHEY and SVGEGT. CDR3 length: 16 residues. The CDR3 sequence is CASSDYPDRVRDGYTF. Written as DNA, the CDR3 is TGTGCCAGCAGCGACTACCCGGACAGGGTAAGGGATGGCTACACCTTC.

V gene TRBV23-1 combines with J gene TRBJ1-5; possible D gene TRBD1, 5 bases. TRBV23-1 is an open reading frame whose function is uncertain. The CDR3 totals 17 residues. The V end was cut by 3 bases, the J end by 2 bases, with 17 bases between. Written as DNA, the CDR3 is TGCGCCAGCAGTCAGATCCGACAGAAGGTCGGCAATCAGCCCCAGCATTTT. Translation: CASSQIRQKVGNQPQHF.

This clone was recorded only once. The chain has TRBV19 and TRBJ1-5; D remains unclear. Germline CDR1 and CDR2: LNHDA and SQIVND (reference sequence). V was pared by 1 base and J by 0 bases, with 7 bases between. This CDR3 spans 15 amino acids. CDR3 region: CASSIGENSNQPQHF. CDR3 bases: TGTGCCAGTAGTATAGGTGAGAATAGCAATCAGCCCCAGCATTTT. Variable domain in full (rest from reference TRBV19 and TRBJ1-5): DGGITQSPKYLFRKEGQNVTLSCEQNLNHDAMYWYRQDPGQGLRLIYYSQIVNDFQKGDIAEGYSVSREKKESFPLTVTSAQKNPTAFYLCASSIGENSNQPQHFGDGTRLSIL.

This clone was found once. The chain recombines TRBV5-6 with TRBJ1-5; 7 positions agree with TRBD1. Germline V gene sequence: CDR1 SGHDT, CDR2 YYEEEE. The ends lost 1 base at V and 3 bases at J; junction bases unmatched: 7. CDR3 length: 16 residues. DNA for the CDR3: TGTGCCAGCAGCTTGATGGGCAGGGGGTCCAATCAGCCCCAGCATTTT. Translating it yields CASSLMGRGSNQPQHF.

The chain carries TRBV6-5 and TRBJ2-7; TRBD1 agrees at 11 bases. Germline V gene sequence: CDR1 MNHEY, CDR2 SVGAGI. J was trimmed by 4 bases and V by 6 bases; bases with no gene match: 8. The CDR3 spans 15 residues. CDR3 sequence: CASRLAGTGGYEQYF. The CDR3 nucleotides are TGTGCCAGCAGGCTGGCCGGGACAGGGGGATACGAGCAGTACTTC.

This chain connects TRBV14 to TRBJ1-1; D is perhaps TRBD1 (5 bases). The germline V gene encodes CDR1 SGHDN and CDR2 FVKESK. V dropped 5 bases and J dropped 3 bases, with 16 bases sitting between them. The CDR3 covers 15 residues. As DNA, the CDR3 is TGTGCCAGCAGCTTGGGAGGCAGAGGGGACACTGAAGCTTTCTTT. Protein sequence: CASSLGGRGDTEAFF.

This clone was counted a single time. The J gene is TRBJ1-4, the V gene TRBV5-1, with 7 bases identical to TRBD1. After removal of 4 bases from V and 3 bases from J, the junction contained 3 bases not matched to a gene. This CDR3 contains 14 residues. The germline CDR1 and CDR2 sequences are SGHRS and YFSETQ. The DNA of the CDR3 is TGCGCCAGCAGCCCCGGGACAGCTAATGAAAAACTGTTTTTT. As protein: CASSPGTANEKLFF.

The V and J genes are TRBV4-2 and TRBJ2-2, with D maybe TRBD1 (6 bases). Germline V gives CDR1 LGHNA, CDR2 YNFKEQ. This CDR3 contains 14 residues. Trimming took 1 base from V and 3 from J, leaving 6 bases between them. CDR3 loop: CASSQGQDTGELFF. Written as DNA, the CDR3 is TGTGCCAGCAGCCAAGGACAGGACACCGGGGAGCTGTTTTTT.

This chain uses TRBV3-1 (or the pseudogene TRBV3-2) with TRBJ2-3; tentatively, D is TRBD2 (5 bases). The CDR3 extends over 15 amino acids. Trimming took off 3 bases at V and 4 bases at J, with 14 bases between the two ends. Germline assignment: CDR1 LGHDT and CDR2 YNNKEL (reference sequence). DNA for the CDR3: TGTGCCAGCAGCCATAAAACGAGGGTCCCAGATACGCAGTATTTT. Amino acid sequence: CASSHKTRVPDTQYF.

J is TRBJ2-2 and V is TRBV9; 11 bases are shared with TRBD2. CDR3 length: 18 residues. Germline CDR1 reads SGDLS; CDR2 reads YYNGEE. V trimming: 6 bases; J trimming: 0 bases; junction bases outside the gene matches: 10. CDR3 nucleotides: TGTGCCAGCACCGACTACGGGACTAGCGGACCGAACACCGGGGAGCTGTTTTTT. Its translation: CASTDYGTSGPNTGELFF.

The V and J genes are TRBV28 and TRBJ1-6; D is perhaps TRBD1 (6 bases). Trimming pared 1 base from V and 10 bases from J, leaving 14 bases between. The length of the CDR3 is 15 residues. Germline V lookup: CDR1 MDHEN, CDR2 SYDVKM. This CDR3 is CASSLLSGQLSPLHF. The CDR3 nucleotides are TGTGCCAGCAGTTTATTATCCGGACAGTTGTCACCCCTCCACTTT.

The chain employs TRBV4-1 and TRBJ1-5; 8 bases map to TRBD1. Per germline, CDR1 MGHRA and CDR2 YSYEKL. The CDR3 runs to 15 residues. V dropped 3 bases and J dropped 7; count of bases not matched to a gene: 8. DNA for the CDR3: TGCGCCAGCAGCCAGGCACAGGGGGGGGACCAGCCCCAGCATTTT. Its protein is CASSQAQGGDQPQHF.

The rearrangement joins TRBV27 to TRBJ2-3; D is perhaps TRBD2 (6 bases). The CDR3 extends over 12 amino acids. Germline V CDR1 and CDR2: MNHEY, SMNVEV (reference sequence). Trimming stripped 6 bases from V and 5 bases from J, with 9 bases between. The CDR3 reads CASREGLDTQYF. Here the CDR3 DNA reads TGTGCCAGCAGGGAGGGCCTAGATACGCAGTATTTT.

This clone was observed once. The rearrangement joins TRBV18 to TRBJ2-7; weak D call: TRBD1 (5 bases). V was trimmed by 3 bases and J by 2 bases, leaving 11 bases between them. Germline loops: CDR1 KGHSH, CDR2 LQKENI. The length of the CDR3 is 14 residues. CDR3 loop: CASSPGARTYEQYF. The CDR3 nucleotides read TGTGCCAGCTCACCTGGGGCGAGGACCTACGAGCAGTACTTC.

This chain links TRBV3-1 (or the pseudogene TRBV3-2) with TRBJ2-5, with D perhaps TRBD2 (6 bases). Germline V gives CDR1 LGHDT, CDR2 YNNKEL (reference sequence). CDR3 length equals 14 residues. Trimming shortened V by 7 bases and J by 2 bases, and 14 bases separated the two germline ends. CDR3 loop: CASNPWGLQETQYF. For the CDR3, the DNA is TGTGCCAGCAACCCATGGGGACTGCAAGAGACCCAGTACTTC.

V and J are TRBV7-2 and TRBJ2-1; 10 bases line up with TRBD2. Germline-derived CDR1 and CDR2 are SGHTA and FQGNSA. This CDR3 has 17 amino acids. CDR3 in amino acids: CATTTRPRLAGPNEQFF. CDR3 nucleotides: TGTGCTACGACCACCCGACCCCGACTAGCGGGCCCAAATGAGCAGTTCTTC.

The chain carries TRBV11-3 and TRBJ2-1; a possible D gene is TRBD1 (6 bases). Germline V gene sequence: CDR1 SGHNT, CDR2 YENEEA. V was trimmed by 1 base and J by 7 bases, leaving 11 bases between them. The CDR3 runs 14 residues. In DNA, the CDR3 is TGTGCCAGCAGCTTAGCGGGACACCTAAATGAGCAGTTCTTC. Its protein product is CASSLAGHLNEQFF.

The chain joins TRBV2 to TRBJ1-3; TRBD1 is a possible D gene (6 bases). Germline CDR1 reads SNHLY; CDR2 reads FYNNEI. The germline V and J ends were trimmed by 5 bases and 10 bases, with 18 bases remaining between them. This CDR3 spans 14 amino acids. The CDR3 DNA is TGTGCCAGCAGTCAATACCAGGGGTTCGAGACCATATATTTT. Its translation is CASSQYQGFETIYF.

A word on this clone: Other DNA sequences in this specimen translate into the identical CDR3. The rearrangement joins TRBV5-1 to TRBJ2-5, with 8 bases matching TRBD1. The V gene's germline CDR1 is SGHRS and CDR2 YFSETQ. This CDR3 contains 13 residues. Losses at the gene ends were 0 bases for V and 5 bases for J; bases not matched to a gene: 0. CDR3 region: CASSLGQGETQYF. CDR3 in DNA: TGCGCCAGCAGCTTGGGACAGGGGGAGACCCAGTACTTC.

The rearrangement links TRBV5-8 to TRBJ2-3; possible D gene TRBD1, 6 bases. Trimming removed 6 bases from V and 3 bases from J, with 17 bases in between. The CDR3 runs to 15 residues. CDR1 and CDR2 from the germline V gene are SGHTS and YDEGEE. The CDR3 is CASTSGQGWTDTQYF. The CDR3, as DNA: TGTGCCAGCACCTCGGGGCAGGGGTGGACAGATACGCAGTATTTT.

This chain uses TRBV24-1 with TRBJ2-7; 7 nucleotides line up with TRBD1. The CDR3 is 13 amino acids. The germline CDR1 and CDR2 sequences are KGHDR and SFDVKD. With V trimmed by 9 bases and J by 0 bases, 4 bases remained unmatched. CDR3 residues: CATGQAVSYEQYV. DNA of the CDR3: TGTGCCACCGGACAGGCCGTCTCCTACGAGCAGTACGTC.